This T cell receptor beta chain was found in a study of cytomegalovirus exposure and HLA in healthy donors. Study-wide results and caveats: Association of 16,951 TCR beta sequences with HLA alleles was found at 0.05 false discovery rate in a later analysis.

In regard to this clone: Antigen: not known.

In the PCR, 60 Vbeta and 13 Jbeta primers were used. TCRdb's table, derived via immunoSEQ multiplex PCR, lists solely in-frame clones and lacks some. The sample records some 130,000 clones, roughly 70% being singletons. The CDR3 spans 14 residues. V was pared by 5 bases and J by 6 bases, with 9 bases of the junction left unmatched. CDR1 and CDR2 from the germline V gene are LNHDA and SQIVND (reference sequence). V and J are TRBV19 and TRBJ1-1, with 7 positions matching TRBD1. The sample comprised PBMCs. This clonotype was sampled from a human donor in good health. CDR3 coding DNA: TGTGCCAGTAGTGGTGGACAGGAGAGGGCTGAAGCTTTCTTT. Protein product: CASSGGQERAEAFF.